This T cell receptor (beta chain) is drawn from a study of monozygotic twins with inflammatory bowel disease. TCRdb re-called the 5' RACE reads and catalogs CDR3 proteins one per entry, DNA excluded. Its clone listing holds under 130,000 distinct CDR3 sequences. CDR1 is MNHEY, CDR2 SVGAGI, per germline. The CDR3 extends over 12 amino acids. The rearrangement links TRBV6-5 to TRBJ2-7; lacking DNA, the TRBD1 call made by TCRdb goes unchecked. This sequence originates from a human donor with ulcerative colitis or Crohn's disease, or a healthy co-twin of an affected twin (not recorded which). The sample comprised blood. CDR3 region: CASGTGSREQYF.